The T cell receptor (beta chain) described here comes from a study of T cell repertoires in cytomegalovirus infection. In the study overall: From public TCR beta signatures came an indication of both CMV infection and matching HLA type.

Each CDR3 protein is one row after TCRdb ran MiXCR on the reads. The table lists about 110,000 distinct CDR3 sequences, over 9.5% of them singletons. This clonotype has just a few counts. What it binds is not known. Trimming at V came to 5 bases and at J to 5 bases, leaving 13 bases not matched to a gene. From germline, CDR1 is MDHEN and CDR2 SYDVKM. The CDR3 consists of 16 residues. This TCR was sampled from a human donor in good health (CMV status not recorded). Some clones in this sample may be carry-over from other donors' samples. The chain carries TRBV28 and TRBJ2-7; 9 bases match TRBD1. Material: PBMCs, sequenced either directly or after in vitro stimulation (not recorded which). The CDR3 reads CASSLDLRDRDHEQYF. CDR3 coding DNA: TGTGCCAGCAGTCTAGACCTCCGGGACAGGGACCACGAGCAGTACTTC. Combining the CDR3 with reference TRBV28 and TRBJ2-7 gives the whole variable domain DVKVTQSSRYLVKRTGEKVFLECVQDMDHENMFWYRQDPGLGLRLIYFSYDVKMKEKGDIPEGYSVSREKKERFSLILESASTNQTSMYLCASSLDLRDRDHEQYFGPGTRLTVT.